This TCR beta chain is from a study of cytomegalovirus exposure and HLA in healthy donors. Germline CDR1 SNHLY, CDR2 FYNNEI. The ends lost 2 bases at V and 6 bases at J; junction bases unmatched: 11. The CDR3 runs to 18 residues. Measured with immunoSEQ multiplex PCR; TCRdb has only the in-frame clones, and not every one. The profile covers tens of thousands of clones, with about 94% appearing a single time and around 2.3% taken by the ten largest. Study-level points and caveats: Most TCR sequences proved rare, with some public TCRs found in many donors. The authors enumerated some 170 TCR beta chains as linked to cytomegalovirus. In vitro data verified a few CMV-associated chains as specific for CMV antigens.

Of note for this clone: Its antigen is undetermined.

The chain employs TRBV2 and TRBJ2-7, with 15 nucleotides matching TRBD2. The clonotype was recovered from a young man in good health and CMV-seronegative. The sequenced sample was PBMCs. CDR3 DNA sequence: TGTGCCAGCAGTGAATTGGGACTAGCGGGAGGCCGGAGGGGCGAGCAGTACTTC. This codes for CASSELGLAGGRRGEQYF.